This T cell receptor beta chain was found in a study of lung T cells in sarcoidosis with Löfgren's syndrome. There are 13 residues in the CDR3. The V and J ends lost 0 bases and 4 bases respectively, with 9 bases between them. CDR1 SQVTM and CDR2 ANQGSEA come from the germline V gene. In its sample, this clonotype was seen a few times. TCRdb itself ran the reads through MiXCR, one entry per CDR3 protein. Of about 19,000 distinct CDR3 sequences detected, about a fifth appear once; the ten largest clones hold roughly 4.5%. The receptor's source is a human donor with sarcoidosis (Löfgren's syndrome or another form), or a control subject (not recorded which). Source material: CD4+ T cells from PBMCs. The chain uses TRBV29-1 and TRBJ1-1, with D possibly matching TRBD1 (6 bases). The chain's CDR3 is CSVEDTRGTEAFF. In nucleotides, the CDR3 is TGCAGCGTTGAAGACACCAGGGGCACTGAAGCTTTCTTT.